Reported below is one TCR beta chain. This record comes from a study of T-cell memory formation after mild COVID-19. TCRdb recomputed calls from the 5' RACE reads with MiXCR, one row per CDR3 protein. The sample yields around 300,000 distinct CDR3 sequences, roughly an eighth seen once. Trimming cost V 3 bases and J 4 bases, with 7 bases left between them. Germline lookup yields CDR1 LNHDA and CDR2 SQIVND (reference sequence). CDR3 size: 13 residues. The chain employs TRBV19 and TRBJ1-5; unclear D gene. The sample consisted of PBMCs or a T cell subset sorted from them (not recorded which). The sequence came from a man between 18 and 35 years old who had mild COVID-19 (a few samples of this study predate the infection). Cell type and time point are not known. The CDR3 sequence: CASSMSANQPQHF. CDR3 nucleotide sequence: TGTGCCAGTAGTATGTCGGCTAATCAGCCCCAGCATTTT.